This TCR beta chain was sequenced for a study of cytomegalovirus exposure and HLA in healthy donors (dated by TCRdb to the late 2010s). For the study in its entirety: An earlier analysis of 587 of the donors reported over 250 Gb of sequence data and 117 million unique TCR beta sequences obtained from about 180 million T cells. About five DR-DQ haplotypes were treated as single units for association and clustering because of strong linkage in the cohort. Rather than using new phenotypic data, the later analysis identified candidate immune exposures from TCR beta sequences and from how often those sequences occurred across donors. All discovery cohort repertoires had been generated using a single sequencing platform. To decide whether each TCR beta V gene segment behaved as functional or pseudogenic, an earlier analysis of several hundred of the donors relied on high-throughput TCR beta sequencing. The study profiled the T cell repertoires of under 700 subjects by immunosequencing and related them to cytomegalovirus serostatus. Among the roughly 370 genotyped donors, about 83% belonged to the genetic ancestry cluster associated with self-reported Caucasian donors. Among around 400 genotyped donors of the cohort, an average of around 240,000 unique TCR beta nucleotide sequences was sequenced per donor, of which about 19% were non-productive. An early release that covered roughly 600 HLA-typed donors contained approximately 300 gigabases of sequencing data and around 85 million unique TCR sequences. A later analysis re-analyzed previously published TCR beta repertoires from about 730 donors and added high-resolution HLA genotyping to study TCR occurrence patterns. The number of donors typed differed by locus, with about 629-630 for A, B, C, DRB1 and DQB1, around 560 for DQA1, over 600 for DPA1, and some 470 for DPB1. Donor age, sex, ethnicity and CMV serostatus were compiled together with the repertoire data. A separate validation cohort of roughly 110 different subjects was used in addition to the 666-subject first cohort. HLA typing covered class I and class II loci at four-digit resolution. The study combined high-throughput TCR immunosequencing, statistical association of individual TCRs with disease status, and machine learning to predict cytomegalovirus infection status. A later genetic analysis took genome-wide SNP genotypes for about 55% of the 666 donors and used that subset as a discovery cohort. The study aimed to test whether cataloging public T cell receptors could reveal signatures of past pathogen exposure. The paper as a whole reports these results and caveats: Compared with equally common non-associated chains, HLA-associated TCR beta chains in a later analysis were more clonally expanded and had lower generation probabilities. Most TCR sequences were observed very rarely across donors, whereas some public TCRs were present in many individuals. An association between a missense DCLRE1C variant and V-gene and J-gene trimming of TCR beta chains was found in a later genetic analysis and replicated in an independent cohort. The 87-base-pair reads could not distinguish some IMGT-functional V segments, including TRBV6-2 and TRBV6-3, so those segments were excluded. Specific HLA alleles were associated with 15,000 to 20,000 TCR beta sequences at a false discovery rate of 0.05 in a later analysis. Linkage disequilibrium might explain the correlated functional status among segregating V segments, but an unknown experimental factor could not be excluded. A further reported finding was that TCR beta sequences accurately predicted the HLA-A and HLA-B alleles for most subjects in the first cohort. Immune exposure information for the cohort was limited to CMV serostatus. According to the authors, the approach could potentially be generalized to other disease states and immunological phenotypes. The classifier was reported to diagnose cytomegalovirus status with high specificity and sensitivity in both the original and validation cohorts. HLA typing was unavailable for some donors at each locus, so association tests used only the typed subset. According to a later analysis, most CMV-associated TCR beta chains appeared to be HLA-restricted, and the HLA associations seemed to be driven largely by CMV exposure. When HLA alleles, especially DR and DQ, strongly co-occurred, TCR associations were difficult to assign to individual alleles. Compared with the roughly 670-donor mean, donors in an Asian-associated ancestry cluster had fewer N-insertions in productive TCRs, according to a later genetic analysis. Only TCR beta chains were sequenced in this cohort, and the absence of alpha or paired-chain data limited detectable features. An earlier analysis of approximately 590 of the donors showed that most TCR beta V segments appeared in productive rearrangements either about 87% or about 30% of the time, which broadly matched IMGT annotations. Approximately 16 rarely observed V segments, including chromosome 9 orphons, were excluded from the earlier analysis of almost 600 of the donors because counts were too low. The presence/absence analyses assumed that sequencing depth was roughly uniform across donors, and that assumption may not be true. In vitro tests confirmed that a few of the cytomegalovirus-associated TCR beta chains recognize cytomegalovirus antigens. A later analysis found that TCR association rates varied across HLA loci, with DRB1 alleles showing the most associated TCRs and HLA-C alleles the fewest. A total of roughly 160 TCR beta chains were listed by the study as associated with cytomegalovirus. The sequencing pipeline was judged likely to have produced a cluster of highly shared sequence variants as a technical artifact. In a later analysis, several top co-occurrence clusters were reported to appear linked to parvovirus B19, influenza, CMV and Epstein-Barr virus.

V drops 2 bases and J drops 5 bases, leaving 16 bases in between. The CDR1 and CDR2 encoded by the germline V gene are MGHRA and YSYEKL. The CDR3 runs 15 residues from the cysteine to the phenylalanine. The kept DNA is CDR3 alone, 45 bases in frame from the first base. This clone was counted only a few times. Its cognate antigen has yet to be identified. No quality values exist for individual bases; no much larger clone is one base distant. The method was the immunoSEQ multiplex PCR assay. For the multiplex PCR, a mixture combining 60 forward primers for TCR Vbeta segments and 13 reverse primers for TCR Jbeta segments was used. A multiplex PCR assay on genomic DNA amplified the CDR3 region of rearranged TCR beta genes. The amplified TCR beta libraries were sequenced on the Illumina HiSeq System as 87-base-pair reads. In the original analysis: A later analysis tallied around 80 million unique TCR beta chains across the roughly 610 repertoires, and around 12 million of those chains were shared by two or more donors. A nearest-neighbor algorithm error-corrected the raw reads and collapsed the reads into unique sequences, merging closely related sequences to remove PCR and sequencing errors. CDR3 sequences were aligned to IMGT reference sequences to assign V, D and J gene segments. For a sequence to be retained, a match of at least six nucleotides was required to both a V gene segment and a J gene segment. A rearrangement was called productive if the CDR3 had no stop codons and remained in frame with V and J, and every other rearrangement was called non-productive. CDR3 was defined by IMGT convention, running from the second conserved V-encoded cysteine to the conserved J-encoded phenylalanine. Sequences without an unambiguous match to a single V gene segment were excluded from the earlier analysis of approximately 560 of the donors. In an earlier analysis of approximately 590 of the donors, a V segment was called functional when productive rearrangements were above 56.7%, and segregating when the standard deviation between donors exceeded 5%. A statistical classification framework was developed to diagnose cytomegalovirus status using the catalog of TCR beta chain sequences. In a later analysis, V and J genes were assigned by comparing TCR nucleotide sequences against IMGT/GENE-DB human TR gene sequences. A later analysis assigned CDR3 sequences and most-parsimonious VDJ recombination scenarios with the TCRdist pipeline. In a later analysis, each TCR beta chain was defined by its CDR3 amino acid sequence together with its V-gene family, and reads without a unique V-gene family were excluded. In a later analysis, a few hundred highly shared, low-generation-probability nucleotide sequences were removed to address suspected cross-contamination and a sequencing artifact. For each public chain, a later analysis derived a clonal expansion index from normalized ranks of inferred template counts within each repertoire. In a later analysis, generation probabilities were computed with a VDJ recombination model fitted to out-of-frame rearrangements, and the resulting probabilities were checked against IGoR. In a later analysis, hypergeometric tests were used to score TCR-TCR, TCR-HLA and TCR-CMV co-occurrence, with a repertoire-size bias correction applied to TCR pairs. A later analysis estimated false discovery rates by permuting HLA or CMV assignments 20 times. In a later analysis, co-occurring TCRs were grouped with DBSCAN, and TCRdist sequence similarity was added when clustering was performed within HLA-allele-positive subsets. For co-occurrence clustering, repertoires with fewer than 30,000 or more than 120,000 public chains were excluded, along with a handful of repertoires with anomalous nucleotide sharing. TCRdb holds this immuneACCESS table with in-frame rearrangements only. Some clones are missing; in checked studies, unresolved V genes explain under half, and the rest has no known cause. V and J calls and clone size come straight from that table; D and trimming were deduced from the DNA. The sample data list under 90,000 clones, and 70% to 80% of these were observed just once. The ten most abundant clones make up around a tenth of the sample.

The cohort was made up of under 800 healthy bone marrow donors. All cohort members were sampled while nominally healthy, although unrecorded immune exposures were likely present. The donor tested CMV seropositive and was one of the 289 seropositive cohort members. A peripheral blood sample was collected from each donor, and TCR beta sequencing was performed on peripheral blood mononuclear cells. The Qiagen DNeasy Blood Extraction Kit was used to extract genomic DNA from the blood cell samples. The source is a woman in her 50s in good health and CMV-seropositive. Sequenced: PBMCs. The rearranged segments are TRBV4-1 and TRBJ2-7; TRBD1 is possibly the D segment (6 matching bases). The CDR3 region reads CASSQSSQGLNEQYF. The nucleotides are TGCGCCAGCAGCCAAAGCTCACAGGGTCTAAACGAGCAGTACTTC.